This TCR beta chain comes out of a study of blood T cell repertoires in COVID-19. CDR3 length: 15 residues. With 0 bases removed from V and 5 bases from J, the gap between germline ends came to 13 bases. Germline CDR1 reads LNHNV; CDR2 reads YYDKDF (reference sequence). Under the authors' procedure: Reference gene primers were amplified, and this amplification served to estimate nucleated cell counts. TCRdb's table, derived via immunoSEQ multiplex PCR, lists solely in-frame clones and lacks some. The DNA was the basis for D and trimming; V, J and clone size are from that table. Of around 7,000 clones in the sample, roughly 89% were seen once.

The specimen sequenced was peripheral blood. This TCR derives from a human donor with active COVID-19. The donor label of this sample is uncertain. The genes are TRBV15 and TRBJ2-5, with D tentatively TRBD1 (5 bases). CDR3 DNA: TGTGCCACCAGCAGAGATCAGGGTTATCCGGAGACCCAGTACTTC. Translating gives CATSRDQGYPETQYF.